This T cell receptor (beta chain) came from a study of identical twins (dated by TCRdb to between 2015 and 2016). Looking at the study overall: To test whether fetal clonotypes persist, the study used deep sequencing on TCR alpha and beta repertoires from monozygotic twins, unrelated adults of various ages, and cord blood. To rule out contamination, the twin experiments were replicated at different times with different library preparation protocols. Results and caveats for the whole study, not just this receptor: Because the same donors could not be followed over many years, the conclusions depended on cross-sectional statistical analysis. Compared with coincidental sharing between unrelated individuals, out-of-frame TCR alpha sequences shared between twins showed an excess of sequences with low generation probability. Abundant cord blood beta clonotypes carried fewer insertions; young adult naive repertoires showed a weaker similar trend, while memory repertoires showed none. In monozygotic twins, out-of-frame TCR alpha sharing was systematically underestimated by recombination models, although the models agreed with sharing between unrelated individuals. In beta out-of-frame sequences, excess twin sharing was weaker, because having fewer shared sequences lowered the signal-to-noise ratio. Invariant T cells such as MAIT and iNKT could partly confound zero-insertion analyses, although diverse VJ usage argued against such confounding for most clonotypes.

Libraries came from 5' RACE. The sequencer was an Illumina HiSeq 2000. Template switching added a universal primer binding site, and the final cDNA carried a unique molecular identifier that allowed TCR cDNA molecules to be counted accurately. First-strand cDNA for TCR alpha and beta chains was synthesized from specific primers in the conserved constant-segment region. Each cDNA library was double barcoded, with a SMART-Mk sample barcode plus Illumina barcodes, to control for contamination. Two successive PCR steps introduced TruSeq adapter sequences along with Illumina sample barcodes. TCR alpha and beta cDNA libraries were sequenced on the Illumina HiSeq platform with custom primers. In the source study's methods: Raw reads were processed with MiGEC to extract unique molecular identifiers, and MiXCR was used to determine CDR3 positions. For each individual, recombination models were inferred using an EM algorithm with the repgenHMM and IGoR tools. The tcR package in R was used for shared clonotype analysis, with sharing normalized by the product of cloneset sizes. Out-of-frame nonproductive sequences were analyzed to study raw recombination free of thymic and clonal selection effects. The public sequencing data were trimmed at Q25 with fastp and processed into clonotypes with MiXCR by TCRdb, which kept only in-frame beta chains. Under each unique CDR3 protein, matching rows form one entry showing the most common genes and DNA. None of the V and J calls come from the authors' own analysis; TCRdb made them. The sample table contains around 250,000 distinct CDR3 sequences; only one count was recorded for about 8.3% of them. About 3% of the sample goes to the ten largest clones.

A remark on this clonotype: Its antigen is currently not known. No quality values exist for individual bases; no much larger clone is one base distant.

V and J are trimmed by 6 bases and 3 bases, and the gene matches miss 6 bases of the junction. From its cysteine to its phenylalanine, the CDR3 spans 15 amino acids. CDR3 DNA only is kept here, 45 bases in frame from base 1. From the germline V gene, CDR1 is SNHLY and CDR2 is FYNNEI. Only healthy Caucasian donors were included. Three pairs of female monozygotic twins, all aged roughly 18 to 29 years, were included in the twin cohort. CD4+ and CD8+ T cell populations were isolated with positive isolation kits from Invitrogen. A further study also used this sample, focusing on yellow fever vaccine responses in identical twins. As the second publication notes: The T cell response to vaccination in identical twins was reported by the authors to appear partly convergent and partly personalized. The study precisely tracked vaccine-responding T cell clones in identical twins.

What was sequenced was CD8+ T cells sorted from blood. The source of this sequence is a woman under 30 in good health. The rearranged segments are TRBV2 and TRBJ2-1; 9 bases in between match TRBD2. The bases read TGTGCCAGCAGGATCGTAGCGGGAGACTACAATGAGCAGTTCTTC. Translated, it reads CASRIVAGDYNEQFF.